This passage covers 5 T cell receptor beta chains from one sample sequenced in a study of cytomegalovirus exposure and HLA in healthy donors. The PCR ran on 60 Vbeta and 13 Jbeta primers. Sequenced by immunoSEQ multiplex PCR; TCRdb stores in-frame clones only, minus some. This table has roughly 180,000 clones, roughly 83% appearing once. The sample consisted of PBMCs. The receptors come from a man aged 30 to 45 in good health and CMV-seronegative.

The chain is built from TRBV4-2 and TRBJ2-2; D ambiguous. Trimming removed 4 bases from V and 4 bases from J, with 16 bases in between. The CDR3 totals 16 residues. From germline, CDR1 is LGHNA and CDR2 YNFKEQ. CDR3 nucleotides: TGTGCCAGCAGCCCCATACACGGAGACGCCACCGGGGAGCTGTTTTTT. Translated, it gives CASSPIHGDATGELFF.

J is TRBJ2-3 and V is TRBV21-1; the D call TRBD1 from the table was never checked on the DNA. TRBV21-1 represents a pseudogene. This CDR3 has 15 amino acids. CDR3 in DNA: TGTGCCAGCAGCTTAAAGAGGGACAGGATGGATACGCAGTATTTT. Protein product: CASSLKRDRMDTQYF.

Only one count was recorded for this clone. This rearrangement joins TRBV5-1 to TRBJ2-3, with a weak D call TRBD2 (6 bases). This CDR3 has 18 residues. With 1 base removed from V and 4 bases from J, the gap between germline ends came to 22 bases. Germline V gene data show CDR1 as SGHRS and CDR2 as YFSETQ. CDR3 in DNA: TGCGCCAGCAGCTTGTTTCCTCTGCAGGGAGGTTTGGCAGATACGCAGTATTTT. This translates into CASSLFPLQGGLADTQYF.

The rearrangement uses TRBV11-1 and TRBJ2-2; TRBD2 aligns across 9 bases. V was clipped by 0 bases and J by 0 bases; unmatched bases: 5. This CDR3 has 18 residues. Germline loops: CDR1 SGHAT, CDR2 FQDESV (reference sequence). CDR3 sequence (DNA): TGTGCCAGCAGCTTAGCAGGCTTAGCGGGGGCGAACACCGGGGAGCTGTTTTTT. It encodes CASSLAGLAGANTGELFF.

In this sample, this clone turned up a few times. The rearrangement links TRBV29-1 to TRBJ1-5; D possibly corresponds to TRBD1 (5 bases). From germline, CDR1 is SQVTM and CDR2 ANQGSEA. This CDR3 has 12 amino acids. With 4 bases removed from V and 8 bases from J, the gap between germline ends came to 12 bases. The CDR3 DNA reads TGCAGCGTTGGGGGCGGGGGGGAGCCCCAGCATTTT. It yields the protein CSVGGGGEPQHF.